The T cell receptor beta chain under discussion was sequenced for a study of cytomegalovirus exposure and HLA in healthy donors. Turning to this clone: Its antigen is unidentified.

The PCR employed 60 Vbeta primers together with 13 Jbeta primers. Assay: immunoSEQ multiplex PCR; the TCRdb copy retains only in-frame clones and omits some. Of about 220,000 clones detected, about 74% appear once; the ten largest clones hold less than 2%. This CDR3 has 14 residues. V shed 3 bases, J shed 7 bases, and the junction held 5 bases outside the gene matches. The germline gives CDR1 MNHNY, CDR2 SVGAGI (reference sequence). Notes on the study in general: Likely technical artifact: a cluster of highly shared sequence variants.

The V and J genes are TRBV6-6 and TRBJ1-5, with 8 bases fitting TRBD1. The sequenced sample was PBMCs. This clonotype was obtained from a woman younger than 45 in good health and CMV-seronegative. The CDR3 loop reads CASSYGQGRQPQHF. DNA for the CDR3: TGTGCCAGCAGTTATGGACAGGGCCGGCAGCCCCAGCATTTT.